Each of the 3 T cell receptor beta chains below was sequenced from the same sample in a study of cytomegalovirus exposure and HLA in healthy donors. This PCR relied on a set of 60 Vbeta primers and 13 Jbeta primers. The repertoire was sequenced with immunoSEQ multiplex PCR; TCRdb's copy has only in-frame clones and lacks some. The table has approximately 150,000 clones, more than 60% seen once; the top ten hold 2.5%. Sequencing was performed on PBMCs. These receptors all come from a human donor in good health.

This clone was observed a few times. The chain employs TRBV15 and TRBJ2-5, with 11 bases matching TRBD1. V shed 0 bases, J shed 7 bases, and the junction held 10 bases outside the gene matches. Germline V gene sequence: CDR1 LNHNV, CDR2 YYDKDF (reference sequence). This CDR3 contains 17 residues. The CDR3 DNA sequence: TGTGCCACCAGCAGAGATCGTGGGACAGGGGGGGAAGGGACCCAGTACTTC. Protein sequence: CATSRDRGTGGEGTQYF.

A remark on this clone: The junction does not match germline at one end; this may be a read error. The chain employs TRBV5-4 and TRBJ1-1, with 9 nucleotides matching TRBD1. Germline V lookup: CDR1 SGHNT, CDR2 YYREEE (reference sequence). CDR3 length equals 14 residues. The CDR3 is CASSQHRGLTEAFF. The CDR3 nucleotides are TGCGCCAGCAGCCAACACAGGGGGCTCACTGAAGCTTTCTTT.

The CDR3 reads CSVEVLEAFF. CDR3 nucleotide sequence: TGCAGCGTTGAAGTCCTTGAAGCTTTCTTT. The V and J genes are TRBV29-1 and TRBJ1-1; D is uncertain. The length of the CDR3 is 10 residues. The germline CDR1 and CDR2 sequences are SQVTM and ANQGSEA. The V gene lost 1 base and the J gene lost 7 bases, with 4 bases spanning the gap.